A single sample gave rise to the 16 T cell receptor beta chains below, sequenced in a study of cytomegalovirus exposure and HLA in healthy donors. 13 Jbeta primers and 60 Vbeta primers were used for the PCR. Using immunoSEQ multiplex PCR, the repertoire was profiled, and TCRdb retains in-frame clones only, with some absent. Among approximately 220,000 clones listed, around 79% were seen once. Sequences were obtained from PBMCs. The source is a male donor in good health and CMV-seronegative.

The rearrangement uses TRBV5-1 and TRBJ2-7; 7 nucleotides line up with TRBD1. This CDR3 region has 13 residues. V was clipped by 3 bases and J by 2 bases; unmatched bases: 2. The germline gives CDR1 SGHRS, CDR2 YFSETQ. DNA for the CDR3: TGCGCCAGCAGCTGGGGACAGACCTACGAGCAGTACTTC. This sequence encodes CASSWGQTYEQYF.

The chain is built from TRBV27 and TRBJ2-3, with no clear D. V dropped 8 bases and J dropped 4 bases, with 16 bases sitting between them. Germline values: CDR1 MNHEY, CDR2 SMNVEV (reference sequence). This CDR3 has 14 residues. CDR3: CASGSPESSDTQYF. In DNA form, the CDR3 reads TGTGCCAGCGGTTCCCCCGAGAGCTCAGATACGCAGTATTTT.

The chain uses TRBV7-9 and TRBJ1-1; 9 bases match TRBD1. With V trimmed by 1 base and J by 0 bases, 12 bases remained unmatched. The CDR3 totals 19 residues. CDR1 and CDR2 from the germline V gene are SEHNR and FQNEAQ (reference sequence). This CDR3 is CASSLGVGQGLGVNTEAFF. CDR3 DNA sequence: TGTGCCAGCAGCTTAGGGGTTGGACAGGGGCTTGGGGTGAACACTGAAGCTTTCTTT.

This clone was detected a few times. The chain links TRBV6-1 to TRBJ1-1; D is possibly TRBD1 (5 bases). Deletions cut 5 bases from V and 1 base from J, with 14 bases between. Germline V gives CDR1 MNHNS, CDR2 SASEGT. CDR3 size: 15 residues. The CDR3 is CASSLRAGPNTEAFF. In DNA form, the CDR3 reads TGTGCCAGCAGTTTAAGGGCAGGGCCGAACACTGAAGCTTTCTTT.

In this sample, this clone turned up a few times. The rearrangement joins TRBV25-1 to TRBJ2-5; perhaps TRBD1 as D (6 bases). V lost 2 bases, J lost 0 bases, and 10 bases lay in between. Germline values: CDR1 MGHDK, CDR2 SYGVNS. The CDR3 runs to 15 residues. The CDR3 loop is CASSETDRNQETQYF. The CDR3, as DNA: TGTGCCAGCAGTGAAACAGACAGGAACCAAGAGACCCAGTACTTC.

This sequence joins TRBV9 and TRBJ2-1; TRBD1 agrees at 7 bases. V shed 0 bases, J shed 9 bases, and the junction held 9 bases outside the gene matches. This CDR3 is 15 amino acids long. In germline, CDR1 is SGDLS, CDR2 YYNGEE. This chain's CDR3 is CASSVVGQALSEQFF. For the CDR3, the DNA is TGTGCCAGCAGCGTAGTCGGACAGGCCTTGAGTGAGCAGTTCTTC.

This clone came up a few times. This chain links TRBV5-1 with TRBJ1-2; D is unclear. The CDR3 has 14 residues. V lost 3 bases to trimming and J lost 6 bases, with 15 bases between them. CDR1 SGHRS and CDR2 YFSETQ come from the germline V gene. CDR3 sequence reads: CASSSRHAVDGYTF. DNA for the CDR3: TGCGCCAGCAGCTCGCGCCACGCGGTCGATGGCTACACCTTC.

The rearrangement links TRBV5-6 to TRBJ2-1; 8 positions match TRBD2. CDR3 size: 15 residues. Germline values: CDR1 SGHDT, CDR2 YYEEEE. Trimming at V came to 0 bases and at J to 9 bases, leaving 8 bases not matched to a gene. DNA for the CDR3: TGTGCCAGCAGCTTGGGTTTAGCGGGATTGGGTGAGCAGTTCTTC. Amino acids: CASSLGLAGLGEQFF.

The chain's CDR3 is CASSLAPGDQPQHF. For the CDR3, the DNA is TGTGCCAGCAGCTTAGCCCCAGGGGATCAGCCCCAGCATTTT. V and J are TRBV7-9 and TRBJ1-5; D may be TRBD1 (6 bases). The CDR3 spans 14 residues. The V end was cut by 0 bases, the J end by 5 bases, with 8 bases between. Germline lookup yields CDR1 SEHNR and CDR2 FQNEAQ (reference sequence).

The chain combines TRBV7-9 with TRBJ2-3; TRBD1 matches 11 bases. V was pared by 1 base and J by 7 bases, with 13 bases of the junction left unmatched. Germline V gene data show CDR1 as SEHNR and CDR2 as FQNEAQ (reference sequence). The CDR3 consists of 18 residues. CDR3 region: CASSLDRGAGQGVYTQYF. CDR3 nucleotides: TGTGCCAGCAGCTTAGATCGGGGCGCGGGACAGGGGGTATATACGCAGTATTTT. Combining the CDR3 with reference TRBV7-9 and TRBJ2-3 gives the whole variable domain DTGVSQNPRHKITKRGQNVTFRCDPISEHNRLYWYRQTLGQGPEFLTYFQNEAQLEKSRLLSDRFSAERPKGSFSTLEIQRTEQGDSAMYLCASSLDRGAGQGVYTQYFGPGTRLTVL.

Points on this clone: The sample contains more than one DNA sequence encoding this CDR3. The rearrangement uses TRBV5-1 and TRBJ2-3, with TRBD2 matching 9 bases. CDR3 size: 14 residues. Germline-derived CDR1 and CDR2 are SGHRS and YFSETQ. V lost 4 bases to trimming and J lost 3 bases; unmatched junction nucleotides: 3. CDR3 in amino acids: CASSSSGGTDTQYF. CDR3 DNA sequence: TGCGCCAGCAGCAGTAGCGGGGGAACAGATACGCAGTATTTT.

This chain uses TRBV19 with TRBJ1-2, with unresolved D. Germline V gene sequence: CDR1 LNHDA, CDR2 SQIVND (reference sequence). The CDR3 loop spans 13 amino acids. The V gene lost 3 bases and the J gene lost 5 bases, with 10 bases spanning the gap. The chain's CDR3 is CASSISGDYGYTF. DNA of the CDR3: TGTGCCAGTAGTATCTCCGGGGATTATGGCTACACCTTC. Complete variable domain (other parts from reference TRBV19 and TRBJ1-2): DGGITQSPKYLFRKEGQNVTLSCEQNLNHDAMYWYRQDPGQGLRLIYYSQIVNDFQKGDIAEGYSVSREKKESFPLTVTSAQKNPTAFYLCASSISGDYGYTFGSGTRLTVV.

This chain joins TRBV15 and TRBJ1-3, with TRBD1 identical over 7 bases. V was pared by 1 base and J by 0 bases, with 3 bases of the junction left unmatched. Germline loops: CDR1 LNHNV, CDR2 YYDKDF (reference sequence). The CDR3 spans 16 residues. The CDR3: CATSRVTGPSGNTIYF. CDR3 bases: TGTGCCACCAGCAGAGTGACAGGGCCCTCTGGAAACACCATATATTTT. The full variable domain, in which reference TRBV15 and TRBJ1-3 provide the parts outside the CDR3, is DAMVIQNPRYQVTQFGKPVTLSCSQTLNHNVMYWYQQKSSQAPKLLFHYYDKDFNNEADTPDNFQSRRPNTSFCFLDIRSPGLGDTAMYLCATSRVTGPSGNTIYFGEGSWLTVV.

This clone was detected a few times. The J gene is TRBJ2-7, the V gene TRBV28; tentative D call: TRBD2 (6 bases). CDR3 length: 14 residues. V lost 7 bases, J lost 7 bases, and 20 bases lay in between. Germline values: CDR1 MDHEN, CDR2 SYDVKM. CDR3 sequence reads: CASIPAGIQYEQYF. The CDR3 DNA reads TGTGCCAGCATCCCCGCGGGGATCCAGTATGAGCAGTACTTC.

The chain recombines TRBV6-6 with TRBJ2-7; 11 bases fit TRBD2. J lost 4 bases, V lost 2 bases, and 4 bases had no gene match. Germline lookup yields CDR1 MNHNY and CDR2 SVGAGI (reference sequence). The CDR3 totals 15 residues. In nucleotides, the CDR3 is TGTGCCAGCAGTTACGGTAGCGGGGGGGCATACGAGCAGTACTTC. This codes for CASSYGSGGAYEQYF.

The chain joins TRBV27 to TRBJ2-1; perhaps TRBD2 as D (5 bases). The CDR3 is made up of 16 amino acids. Germline CDR1 reads MNHEY; CDR2 reads SMNVEV (reference sequence). The V end was cut by 5 bases, the J end by 7 bases, with 21 bases between. The CDR3 region is CASSPSPAVARNEQFF. The DNA for the CDR3 is TGTGCCAGCAGTCCCTCCCCAGCGGTAGCTCGTAATGAGCAGTTCTTC.